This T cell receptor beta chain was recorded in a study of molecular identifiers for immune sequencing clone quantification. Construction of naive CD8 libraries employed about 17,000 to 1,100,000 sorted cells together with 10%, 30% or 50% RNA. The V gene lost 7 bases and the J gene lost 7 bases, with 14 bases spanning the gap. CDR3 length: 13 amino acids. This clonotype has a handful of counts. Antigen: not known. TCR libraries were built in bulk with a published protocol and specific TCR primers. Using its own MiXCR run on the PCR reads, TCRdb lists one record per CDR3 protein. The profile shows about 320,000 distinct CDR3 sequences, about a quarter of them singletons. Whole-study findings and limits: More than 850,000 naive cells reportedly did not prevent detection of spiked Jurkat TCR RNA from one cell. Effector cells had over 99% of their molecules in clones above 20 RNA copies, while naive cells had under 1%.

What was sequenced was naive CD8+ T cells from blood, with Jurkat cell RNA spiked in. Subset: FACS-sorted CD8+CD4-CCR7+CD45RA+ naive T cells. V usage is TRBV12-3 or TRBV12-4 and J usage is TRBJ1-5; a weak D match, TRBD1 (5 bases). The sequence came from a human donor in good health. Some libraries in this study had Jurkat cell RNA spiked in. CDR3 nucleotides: TGTGCCAGCACCACCGTGGGGGGACAGCCCCAGCATTTT. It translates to CASTTVGGQPQHF.